This T cell receptor (beta chain) derives from a study of T-cell memory formation after mild COVID-19. There are a few counts of this clonotype. Losses at the gene ends were 5 bases for V and 5 bases for J; bases not matched to a gene: 4. CDR3 length: 13 residues. The germline V gene encodes CDR1 MNHEY and CDR2 SVGAGI. One entry per CDR3 protein, called by TCRdb with MiXCR from the 5' RACE reads. The sample lists approximately 46,000 distinct CDR3 sequences; roughly 12% were seen once. This rearrangement joins TRBV6-5 to TRBJ2-5, with 8 bases identical to TRBD2. The TCR comes from a man between 18 and 29 years old who had mild COVID-19 (a few samples of this study predate the infection). Cell type and time point are not known. The sequenced sample was PBMCs or a T cell subset sorted from them (not recorded which). The CDR3 reads CASSRTSRETQYF. Written as DNA, the CDR3 is TGTGCCAGCAGTAGGACTAGCCGCGAGACCCAGTACTTC.